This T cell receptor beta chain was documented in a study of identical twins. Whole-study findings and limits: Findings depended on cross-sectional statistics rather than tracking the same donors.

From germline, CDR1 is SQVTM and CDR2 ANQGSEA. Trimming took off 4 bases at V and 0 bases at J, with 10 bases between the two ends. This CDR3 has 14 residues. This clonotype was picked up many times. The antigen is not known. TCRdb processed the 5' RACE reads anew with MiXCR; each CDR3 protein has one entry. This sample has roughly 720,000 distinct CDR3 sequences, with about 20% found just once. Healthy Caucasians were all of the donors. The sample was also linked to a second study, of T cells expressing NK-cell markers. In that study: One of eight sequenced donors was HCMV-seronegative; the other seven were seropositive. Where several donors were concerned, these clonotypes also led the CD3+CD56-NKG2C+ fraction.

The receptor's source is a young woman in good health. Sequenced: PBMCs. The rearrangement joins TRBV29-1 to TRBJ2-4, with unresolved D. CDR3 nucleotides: TGCAGCGTTGCCCCAGGATTAGCCAAAAACATTCAGTACTTC. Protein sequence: CSVAPGLAKNIQYF. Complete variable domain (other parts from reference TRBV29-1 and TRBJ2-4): SAVISQKPSRDICQRGTSLTIQCQVDSQVTMMFWYRQQPGQSLTLIATANQGSEATYESGFVIDKFPISRPNLTFSTLTVSNMSPEDSSIYLCSVAPGLAKNIQYFGAGTRLSVL.